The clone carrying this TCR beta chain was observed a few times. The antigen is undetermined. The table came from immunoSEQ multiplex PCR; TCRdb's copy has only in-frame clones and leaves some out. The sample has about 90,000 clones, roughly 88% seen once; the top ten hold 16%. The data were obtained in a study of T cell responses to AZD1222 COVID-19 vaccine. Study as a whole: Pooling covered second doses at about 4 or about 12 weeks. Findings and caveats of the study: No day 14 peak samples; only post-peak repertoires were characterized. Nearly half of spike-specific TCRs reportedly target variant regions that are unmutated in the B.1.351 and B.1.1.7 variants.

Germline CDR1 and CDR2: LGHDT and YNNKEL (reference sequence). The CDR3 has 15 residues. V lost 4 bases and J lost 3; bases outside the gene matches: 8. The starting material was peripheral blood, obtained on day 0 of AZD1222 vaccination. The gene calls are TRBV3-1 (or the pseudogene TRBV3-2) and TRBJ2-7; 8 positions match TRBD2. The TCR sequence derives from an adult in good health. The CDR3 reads CASSLQAGEVYEQYF. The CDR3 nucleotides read TGTGCCAGCAGCCTACAAGCGGGAGAGGTCTACGAGCAGTACTTC.